This TCR beta chain is drawn from a study of tumor and adjacent non-tumor tissue in lung cancer. Notes on the study in general: Top 100 clones took a larger repertoire share in normal lung.

Germline CDR1 and CDR2: DFQATT and SNEGSKA (reference sequence). V shed 0 bases and J shed 12 bases, with 14 bases lying between them. The CDR3 is 12 residues long. The library came from three nested PCR rounds adapted from ARM-PCR protocols. Using its own MiXCR run on the multiplex PCR reads, TCRdb lists one record per CDR3 protein. The sample includes just over 200,000 distinct CDR3 sequences, 70% to 75% of them seen just once. RNA was extracted from bulk tissue without any cell sorting. About this clonotype itself: Its antigen is as yet unknown. A much larger clone lies a single base off, so this may be a read error.

The TCR was taken from a man in his sixties with non-small cell lung cancer. The chain uses TRBV20-1 and TRBJ1-2; perhaps TRBD1 as D (5 bases). The sequenced material came from lung tumor tissue. CDR3 region: CSARDREKGHTF. The CDR3 DNA follows: TGCAGTGCTAGAGACAGGGAAAAAGGCCACACCTTC.